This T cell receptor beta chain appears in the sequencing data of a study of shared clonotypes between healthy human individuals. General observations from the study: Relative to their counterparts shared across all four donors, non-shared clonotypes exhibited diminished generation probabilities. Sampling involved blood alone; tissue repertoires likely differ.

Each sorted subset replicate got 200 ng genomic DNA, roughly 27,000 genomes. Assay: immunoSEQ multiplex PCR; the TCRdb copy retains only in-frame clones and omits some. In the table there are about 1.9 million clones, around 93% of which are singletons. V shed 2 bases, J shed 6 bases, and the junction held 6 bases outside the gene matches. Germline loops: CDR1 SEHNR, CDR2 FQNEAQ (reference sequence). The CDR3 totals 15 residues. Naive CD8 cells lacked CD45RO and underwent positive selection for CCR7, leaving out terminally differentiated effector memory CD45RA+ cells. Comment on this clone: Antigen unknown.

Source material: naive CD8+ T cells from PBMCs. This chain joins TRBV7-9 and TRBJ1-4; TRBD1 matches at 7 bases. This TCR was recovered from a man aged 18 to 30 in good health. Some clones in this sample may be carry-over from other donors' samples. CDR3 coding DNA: TGTGCCAGCAGCTTATGGACAGGCTCCGATGAAAAACTGTTTTTT. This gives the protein CASSLWTGSDEKLFF.